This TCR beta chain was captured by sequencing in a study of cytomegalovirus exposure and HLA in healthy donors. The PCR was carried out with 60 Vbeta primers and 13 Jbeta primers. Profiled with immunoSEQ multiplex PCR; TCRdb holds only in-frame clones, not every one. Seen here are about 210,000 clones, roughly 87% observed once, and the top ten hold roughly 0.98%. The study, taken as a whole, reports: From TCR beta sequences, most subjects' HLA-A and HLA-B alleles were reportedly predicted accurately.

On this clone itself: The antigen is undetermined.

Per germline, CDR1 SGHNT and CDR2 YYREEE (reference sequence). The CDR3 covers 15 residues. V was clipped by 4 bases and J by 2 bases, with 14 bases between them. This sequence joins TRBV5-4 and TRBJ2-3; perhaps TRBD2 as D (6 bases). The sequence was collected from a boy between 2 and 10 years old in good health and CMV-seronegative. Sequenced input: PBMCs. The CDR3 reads CASSRMTGLTDTQYF. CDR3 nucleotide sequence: TGTGCCAGCAGCAGAATGACGGGACTCACAGATACGCAGTATTTT.